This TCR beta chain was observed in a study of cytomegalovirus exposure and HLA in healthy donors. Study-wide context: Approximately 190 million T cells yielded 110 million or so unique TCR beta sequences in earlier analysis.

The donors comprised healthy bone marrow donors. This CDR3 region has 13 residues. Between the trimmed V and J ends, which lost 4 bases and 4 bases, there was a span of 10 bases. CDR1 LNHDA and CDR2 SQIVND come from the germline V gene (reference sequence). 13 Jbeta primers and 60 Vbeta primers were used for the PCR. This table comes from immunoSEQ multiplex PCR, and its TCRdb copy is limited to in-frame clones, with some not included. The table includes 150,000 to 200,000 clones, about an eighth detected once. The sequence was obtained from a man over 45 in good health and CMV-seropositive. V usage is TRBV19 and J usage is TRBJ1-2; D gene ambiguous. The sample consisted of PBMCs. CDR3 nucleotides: TGTGCCAGTAGTAGGGAGACCGGCTATGGCTACACCTTC. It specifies CASSRETGYGYTF.